This TCR beta chain was sequenced in a study of blood T cell repertoires in COVID-19. Study-level information: Sites in the United States, Italy and Spain provided acute and convalescent COVID-19 samples. From T cells, B-cell-depleted T cells, or PBMCs came the material, which was cDNA or gDNA.

In the authors' workflow: Amplification with reference gene primers provided the estimates of nucleated cell counts. The protocol was immunoSEQ multiplex PCR, while the TCRdb copy is restricted to in-frame clones and leaves out a portion. V, J and clone size are taken as reported in that table, and D and trimming were inferred from the DNA itself. The sample yields about 180,000 clones, approximately 85% seen once. Germline V gene data show CDR1 as MNHEY and CDR2 as SVGEGT. This CDR3 has 14 residues. Trimming removed 2 bases at V and 1 base at J, with 9 bases between. This chain links TRBV6-2 or TRBV6-3 with TRBJ2-7; D is perhaps TRBD1 (6 bases). The specimen was peripheral blood. This clonotype was sampled from a human donor with active or convalescent COVID-19. The donor label of this sample is uncertain. For the CDR3, the DNA is TGTGCCAGCAGTTACCGCGGACAGTCCTACGAGCAGTACTTC. This encodes CASSYRGQSYEQYF.